The 9 T cell receptor beta chains below come from one sample, sequenced in a study of Ad26.COV2.S vaccination and SARS-CoV-2 variants (dated by TCRdb to the early 2020s). Libraries were built with the immunoSEQ multiplex PCR assay. This immuneACCESS table, as held by TCRdb, lists in-frame sequences with V and J called but not all clones. Of the missing ones, under half trace to an unresolved V gene in checked studies; the others have no known cause. The sample table lists about 400,000 clones, roughly 88% of them with a count of one. About 4% of the sample belongs to the ten largest clones. Explained via the paper, the treatment or condition label denotes: 15 to 20 received Ad26.COV2.S at low or high dose, single or two shots; about 5 received placebo; per-sample allocation not given. Repertoires of vaccine and placebo recipients were sequenced from samples taken on day 63 after the first injection.

The sequenced sample was peripheral blood, obtained in a trial of Ad26.COV2.S vaccine versus placebo. The receptor source for this set is a person between 18 and 59 years old who received the Ad26.COV2.S COVID-19 vaccine or a placebo.

This chain links TRBV5-6 with TRBJ1-2; 11 bases line up with TRBD1. Germline CDR1 is SGHDT and CDR2 is YYEEEE. The CDR3 contains 14 residues. The junction had 6 bases not matched to a gene; V was cut back by 4 bases and J by 7 bases. The CDR3 sequence: CASSRTGGAFGYTF. CDR3 bases: TGTGCCAGCAGCAGGACAGGGGGCGCGTTTGGCTACACCTTC.

This clone has a single count. The chain uses TRBV2 and TRBJ2-5; no reliable D call. This CDR3 spans 17 amino acids. The germline V gene encodes CDR1 SNHLY and CDR2 FYNNEI. V was trimmed by 8 bases and J by 6 bases, leaving 28 bases between them. CDR3 amino acids: CASGATARPRAKKTQYF. The CDR3 DNA reads as TGTGCCAGCGGCGCCACAGCTAGACCTCGGGCCAAGAAGACCCAGTACTTC.

The chain is built from TRBV18 and TRBJ2-3; D is uncertain. From germline, CDR1 is KGHSH and CDR2 LQKENI. V lost 1 base and J lost 3, with 5 bases in between. The CDR3 consists of 13 residues. CDR3: CASSPLGTDTQYF. Written as DNA, the CDR3 is TGTGCCAGCTCACCACTAGGGACAGATACGCAGTATTTT. The full variable domain, in which reference TRBV18 and TRBJ2-3 provide the parts outside the CDR3, is NAGVMQNPRHLVRRRGQEARLRCSPMKGHSHVYWYRQLPEEGLKFMVYLQKENIIDESGMPKERFSAEFPKEGPSILRIQQVVRGDSAAYFCASSPLGTDTQYFGPGTRLTVL.

With regard to this clone: Other DNA sequences of this sample code for an identical CDR3. The chain links TRBV7-2 to TRBJ1-1; D is perhaps TRBD1 (6 bases). The CDR3 is made up of 13 amino acids. The V gene's germline CDR1 is SGHTA and CDR2 FQGNSA. Trimming stripped 5 bases from V and 1 base from J, with 8 bases between. The CDR3 is CASSLTGNTEAFF. CDR3 DNA: TGTGCCAGCAGCCTGACAGGGAACACTGAAGCTTTCTTT.

In this sample, this clone turned up once. V usage is TRBV27 and J usage is TRBJ2-1; 9 bases match TRBD1. Germline trimming cut 5 bases from V and 9 bases from J; bases unmatched to any gene: 8. Germline V gene data show CDR1 as MNHEY and CDR2 as SMNVEV (reference sequence). The CDR3 has 14 residues. Written as DNA, the CDR3 is TGTGCCAGCAGTAAGTCAGGACAGGGGCTTGAGCAGTTCTTC. Translated: CASSKSGQGLEQFF.

The genes are TRBV6-5 and TRBJ1-2; 8 bases line up with TRBD1. CDR1 MNHEY and CDR2 SVGAGI come from the germline V gene. V lost 7 bases to trimming and J lost 4 bases; unmatched junction nucleotides: 11. The CDR3 is 15 amino acids. The DNA of the CDR3 is TGTGCCAGCACGCCAGGAGACAGGGGAACCTATGGCTACACCTTC. It encodes CASTPGDRGTYGYTF.

The rearrangement joins TRBV28 to TRBJ2-5; D perhaps matches TRBD2 (6 bases). The CDR3 covers 14 residues. From germline, CDR1 is MDHEN and CDR2 SYDVKM. V was clipped by 3 bases and J by 5 bases, with 13 bases between them. The CDR3 reads CASSFLRGGETQYF. CDR3 DNA sequence: TGTGCCAGCAGTTTCCTCCGAGGAGGGGAGACCCAGTACTTC.

V is TRBV27 and J is TRBJ2-7; possible D gene TRBD2, 7 bases. This CDR3 spans 15 amino acids. The germline V gene encodes CDR1 MNHEY and CDR2 SMNVEV (reference sequence). V lost 2 bases and J lost 4, with 15 bases in between. In DNA form, the CDR3 reads TGTGCCAGCAGTTTAAGGGGGGCTAGCGGTTACGAGCAGTACTTC. Its protein is CASSLRGASGYEQYF.

This chain links TRBV4-2 with TRBJ2-7; 11 nucleotides match TRBD1. The germline V gene has CDR1 LGHNA and CDR2 YNFKEQ. The CDR3 length is 15 residues. The trim removed 8 bases at V and 6 bases at J, leaving 12 bases unmatched. Here the CDR3 DNA reads TGTGCCAGCGCTCCGGGACAGGGGGGTTCGGGCGAGCAGTACTTC. It encodes CASAPGQGGSGEQYF.